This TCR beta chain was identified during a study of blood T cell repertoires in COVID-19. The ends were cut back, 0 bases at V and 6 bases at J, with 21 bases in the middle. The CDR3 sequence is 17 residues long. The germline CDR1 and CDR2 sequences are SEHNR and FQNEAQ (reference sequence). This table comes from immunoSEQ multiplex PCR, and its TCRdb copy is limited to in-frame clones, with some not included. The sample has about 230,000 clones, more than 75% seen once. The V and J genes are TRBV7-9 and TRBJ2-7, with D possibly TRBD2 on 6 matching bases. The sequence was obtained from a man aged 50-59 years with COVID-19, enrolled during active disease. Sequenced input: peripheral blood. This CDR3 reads CASSLAASGPTPSEQYF. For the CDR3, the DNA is TGTGCCAGCAGCTTAGCGGCGAGCGGGCCGACCCCGAGCGAGCAGTACTTC.